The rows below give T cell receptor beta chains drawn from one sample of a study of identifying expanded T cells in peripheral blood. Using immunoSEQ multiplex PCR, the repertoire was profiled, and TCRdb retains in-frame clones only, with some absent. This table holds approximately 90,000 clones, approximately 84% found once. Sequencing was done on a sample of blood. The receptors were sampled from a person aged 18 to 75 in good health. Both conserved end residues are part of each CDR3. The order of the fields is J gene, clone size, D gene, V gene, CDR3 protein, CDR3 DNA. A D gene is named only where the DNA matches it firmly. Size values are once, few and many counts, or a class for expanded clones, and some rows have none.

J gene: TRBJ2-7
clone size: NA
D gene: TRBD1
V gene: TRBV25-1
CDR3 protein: CASEGTGGSHEQYF
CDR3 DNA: TGTGCCAGCGAGGGGACAGGGGGTTCCCACGAGCAGTACTTC

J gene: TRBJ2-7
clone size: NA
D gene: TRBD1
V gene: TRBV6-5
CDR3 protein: CASSPQRQGSYEQYF
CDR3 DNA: TGTGCCAGCAGTCCCCAGCGACAGGGCTCCTACGAGCAGTACTTC

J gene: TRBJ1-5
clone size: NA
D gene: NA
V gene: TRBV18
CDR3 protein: CASSPRLREPQHF
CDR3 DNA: TGTGCCAGCTCACCACGTCTGAGGGAGCCCCAGCATTTT

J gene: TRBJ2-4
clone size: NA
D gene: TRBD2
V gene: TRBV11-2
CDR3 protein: CASSTYRTSGRKNIQYF
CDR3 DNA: TGTGCCAGCAGCACATATCGGACTAGCGGGCGGAAAAACATTCAGTACTTC

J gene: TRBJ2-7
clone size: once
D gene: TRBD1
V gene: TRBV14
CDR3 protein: CASSSGTGGLSSYEQYF
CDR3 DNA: TGTGCCAGCAGCTCCGGGACAGGGGGACTCTCCTCCTACGAGCAGTACTTC

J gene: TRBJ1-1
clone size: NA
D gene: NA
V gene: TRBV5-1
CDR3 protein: CASSFTGATEAFF
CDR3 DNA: TGCGCCAGCAGCTTTACGGGAGCCACTGAAGCTTTCTTT

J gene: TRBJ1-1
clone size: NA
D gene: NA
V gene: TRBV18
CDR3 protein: CASSPIPPRQESEAFF
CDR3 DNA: TGTGCCAGCTCACCTATCCCTCCCCGACAGGAATCTGAAGCTTTCTTT

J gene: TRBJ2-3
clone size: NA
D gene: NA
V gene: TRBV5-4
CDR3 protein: CASSLGGTDTQYF
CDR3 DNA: TGTGCCAGCAGCTTGGGCGGGACAGATACGCAGTATTTT

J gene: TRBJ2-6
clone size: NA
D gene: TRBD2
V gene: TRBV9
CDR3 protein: CASSVDPGGPSGANVLTF
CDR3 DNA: TGTGCCAGCAGCGTAGATCCGGGGGGGCCCTCTGGGGCCAACGTCCTGACTTTC

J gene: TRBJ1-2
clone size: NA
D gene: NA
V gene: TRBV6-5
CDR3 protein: CASSRTEAYGYTF
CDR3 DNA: TGTGCCAGCAGCAGAACAGAAGCCTATGGCTACACCTTC

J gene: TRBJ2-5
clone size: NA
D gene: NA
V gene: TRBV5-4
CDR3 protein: CASSLGGRETQYF
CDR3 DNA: TGTGCCAGCAGCTTGGGGGGGCGAGAGACCCAGTACTTC

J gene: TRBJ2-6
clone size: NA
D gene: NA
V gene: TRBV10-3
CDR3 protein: CAISDPPSGANVLTF
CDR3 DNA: TGTGCCATCAGTGATCCCCCCTCTGGGGCCAACGTCCTGACTTTC

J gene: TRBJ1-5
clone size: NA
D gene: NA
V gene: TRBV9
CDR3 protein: CASSAGAGHQPQHF
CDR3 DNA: TGTGCCAGCAGCGCCGGTGCCGGCCATCAGCCCCAGCATTTT

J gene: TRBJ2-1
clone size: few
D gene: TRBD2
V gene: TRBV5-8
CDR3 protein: CASSFPGTSQFF
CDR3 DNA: TGTGCCAGCAGCTTCCCCGGGACTAGCCAGTTCTTC

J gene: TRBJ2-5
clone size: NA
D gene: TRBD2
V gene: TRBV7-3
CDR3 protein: CASSLGAGGETQYF
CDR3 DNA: TGTGCCAGCAGCTTAGGTGCGGGGGGAGAGACCCAGTACTTC

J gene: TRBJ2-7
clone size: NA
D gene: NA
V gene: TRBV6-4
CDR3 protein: CASSDLDGLGEQYF
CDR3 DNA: TGTGCCAGCAGTGACTTGGACGGACTTGGCGAGCAGTACTTC

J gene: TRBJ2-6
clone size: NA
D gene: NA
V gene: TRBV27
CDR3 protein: CASSLRAGILSGANVLTF
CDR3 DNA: TGTGCCAGCAGTTTAAGGGCAGGCATACTCTCTGGGGCCAACGTCCTGACTTTC

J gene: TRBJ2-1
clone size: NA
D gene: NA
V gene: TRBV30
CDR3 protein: CAWSRVPTNEQFF
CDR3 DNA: TGTGCCTGGAGTAGGGTGCCCACAAATGAGCAGTTCTTC

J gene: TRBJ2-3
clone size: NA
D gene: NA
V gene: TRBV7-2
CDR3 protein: CASSQGGVTDTQYF
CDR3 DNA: TGTGCCAGCAGCCAGGGGGGTGTCACAGATACGCAGTATTTT

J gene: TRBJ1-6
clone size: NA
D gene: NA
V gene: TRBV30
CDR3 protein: CAWSVRFARLRAFRPLHF
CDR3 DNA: TGTGCCTGGAGTGTTCGGTTCGCCCGCCTCAGAGCCTTTCGGCCCCTCCACTTT

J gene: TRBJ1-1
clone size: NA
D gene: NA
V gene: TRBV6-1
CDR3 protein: CASSEARGDTEAFF
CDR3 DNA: TGTGCCAGCAGTGAAGCCAGGGGAGACACTGAAGCTTTCTTT

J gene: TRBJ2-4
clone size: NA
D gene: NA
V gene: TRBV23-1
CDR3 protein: CASSQSRGKSKNIQYF
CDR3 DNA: TGCGCCAGCAGTCAATCCAGAGGGAAGTCCAAAAACATTCAGTACTTC

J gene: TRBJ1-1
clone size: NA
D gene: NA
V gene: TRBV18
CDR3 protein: CASSPYRNTEAFF
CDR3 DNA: TGTGCCAGCTCACCATACAGGAACACTGAAGCTTTCTTT

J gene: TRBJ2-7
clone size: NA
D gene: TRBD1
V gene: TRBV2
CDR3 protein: CASRDRGRSGQYF
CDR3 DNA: TGTGCCAGCAGGGACAGGGGGCGATCCGGGCAGTACTTC

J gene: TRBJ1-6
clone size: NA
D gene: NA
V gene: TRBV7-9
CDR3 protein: CASSSNTASSYNSPLHF
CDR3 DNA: TGTGCCAGCAGCTCAAACACCGCAAGCTCCTATAATTCACCCCTCCACTTT

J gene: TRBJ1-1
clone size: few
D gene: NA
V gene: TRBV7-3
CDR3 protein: CASSITGNTEAFF
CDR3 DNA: TGTGCCAGCAGCATAACAGGGAACACTGAAGCTTTCTTT

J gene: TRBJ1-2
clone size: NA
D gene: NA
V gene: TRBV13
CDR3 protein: CASSWGAGSNYGYTF
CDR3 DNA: TGTGCCAGCAGCTGGGGGGCCGGGTCTAACTATGGCTACACCTTC

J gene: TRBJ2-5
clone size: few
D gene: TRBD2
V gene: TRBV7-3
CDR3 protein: CASSPLTSPKETQYF
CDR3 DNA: TGTGCCAGCAGCCCCCTGACTAGCCCCAAAGAGACCCAGTACTTC

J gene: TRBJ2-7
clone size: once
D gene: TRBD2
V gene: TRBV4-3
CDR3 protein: CASSLAPGGSVYEQYF
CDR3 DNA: TGCGCCAGCAGCCTCGCCCCGGGGGGGTCGGTGTACGAGCAGTACTTC

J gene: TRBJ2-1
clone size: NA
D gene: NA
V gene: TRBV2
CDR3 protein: CASRYQGDYNEQFF
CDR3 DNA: TGTGCCAGCCGATACCAGGGAGATTACAATGAGCAGTTCTTC

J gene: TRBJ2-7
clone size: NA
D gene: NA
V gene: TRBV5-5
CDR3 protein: CASSLSPGVREQYF
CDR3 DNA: TGTGCCAGCAGCTTGAGTCCCGGGGTCCGCGAGCAGTACTTC

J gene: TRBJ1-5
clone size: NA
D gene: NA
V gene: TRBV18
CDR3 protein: CASSHGQPLDQPQHF
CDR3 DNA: TGTGCCAGCTCACACGGACAGCCCCTCGATCAGCCCCAGCATTTT

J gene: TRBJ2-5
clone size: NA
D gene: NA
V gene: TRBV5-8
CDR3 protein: CASSFFRGAQETQYF
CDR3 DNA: TGTGCCAGCAGCTTTTTCCGTGGCGCCCAAGAGACCCAGTACTTC

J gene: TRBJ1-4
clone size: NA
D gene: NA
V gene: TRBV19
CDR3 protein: CASSSPGENEKLFF
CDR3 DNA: TGTGCCAGTAGTTCCCCAGGGGAAAATGAAAAACTGTTTTTT

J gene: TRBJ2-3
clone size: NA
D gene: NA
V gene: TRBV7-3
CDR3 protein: CASSLNPRGSTDTQYF
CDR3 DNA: TGTGCCAGCAGCTTAAACCCCCGGGGAAGCACAGATACGCAGTATTTT

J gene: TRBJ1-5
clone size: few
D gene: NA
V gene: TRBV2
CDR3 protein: CASSRLNSNQPQHF
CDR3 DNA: TGTGCCAGCTCCAGGTTGAATAGCAATCAGCCCCAGCATTTT

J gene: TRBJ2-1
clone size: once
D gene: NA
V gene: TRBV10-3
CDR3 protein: CAISRGLKDNEQFF
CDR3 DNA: TGTGCCATCAGTCGGGGGTTAAAGGACAATGAGCAGTTCTTC

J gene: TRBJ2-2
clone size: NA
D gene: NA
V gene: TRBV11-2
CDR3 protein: CASSQPRNQTGELFF
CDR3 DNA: TGTGCCAGCAGCCAACCCCGAAACCAGACCGGGGAGCTGTTTTTT

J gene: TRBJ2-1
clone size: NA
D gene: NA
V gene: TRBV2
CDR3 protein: CASSEISGTSNNEQFF
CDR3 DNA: TGTGCCAGCAGTGAAATCAGTGGGACAAGTAACAATGAGCAGTTCTTC

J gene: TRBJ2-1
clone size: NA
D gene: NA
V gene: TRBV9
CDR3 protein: CASSPRVLGLYNEQFF
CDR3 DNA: TGTGCCAGCAGCCCCCGCGTCTTGGGTCTCTACAATGAGCAGTTCTTC

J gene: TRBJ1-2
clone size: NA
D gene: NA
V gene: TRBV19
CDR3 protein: CASSEDHSGYGYTF
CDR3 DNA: TGTGCCAGTAGTGAAGACCATTCAGGATATGGCTACACCTTC

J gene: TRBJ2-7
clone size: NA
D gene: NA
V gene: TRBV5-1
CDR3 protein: CASSLVGDYYEQYF
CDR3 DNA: TGCGCCAGCAGCTTGGTCGGGGATTACTACGAGCAGTACTTC

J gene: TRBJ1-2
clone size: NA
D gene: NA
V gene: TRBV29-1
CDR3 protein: CSGGGSYGYTF
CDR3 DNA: TGCAGCGGGGGGGGGAGCTATGGCTACACCTTC

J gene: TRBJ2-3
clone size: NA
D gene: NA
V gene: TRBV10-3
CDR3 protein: CAISEMTGTDTQYF
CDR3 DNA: TGTGCCATCAGTGAGATGACAGGCACAGATACGCAGTATTTT

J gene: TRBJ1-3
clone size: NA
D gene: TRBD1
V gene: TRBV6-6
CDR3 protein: CASSYTTGKIYF
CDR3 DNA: TGTGCCAGCAGTTACACGACAGGGAAGATATATTTT

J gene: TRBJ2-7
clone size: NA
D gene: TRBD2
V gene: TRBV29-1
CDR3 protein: CSVEREGVREQYF
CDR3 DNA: TGCAGCGTTGAACGGGAGGGGGTGCGCGAGCAGTACTTC

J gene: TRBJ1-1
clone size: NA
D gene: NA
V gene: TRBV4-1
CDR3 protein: CASSQDPASEAFF
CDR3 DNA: TGCGCCAGCAGCCAAGATCCCGCGAGTGAAGCTTTCTTT

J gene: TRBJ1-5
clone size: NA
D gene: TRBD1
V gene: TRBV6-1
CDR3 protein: CASGRTGVFNQPQHF
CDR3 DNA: TGTGCCAGCGGAAGAACAGGGGTTTTTAATCAGCCCCAGCATTTT

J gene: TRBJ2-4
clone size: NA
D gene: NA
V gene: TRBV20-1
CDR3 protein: CSAPITDIQYF
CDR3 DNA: TGCAGTGCCCCGATAACTGACATTCAGTACTTC

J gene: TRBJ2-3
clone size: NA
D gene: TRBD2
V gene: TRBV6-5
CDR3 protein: CASSPTGGATDTQYF
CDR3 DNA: TGTGCCAGCAGCCCCACCGGGGGGGCCACAGATACGCAGTATTTT

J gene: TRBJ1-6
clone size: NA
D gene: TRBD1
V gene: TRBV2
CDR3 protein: CASSERQGNNSPLHF
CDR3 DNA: TGTGCCAGCAGTGAACGACAGGGAAATAATTCACCCCTCCACTTT

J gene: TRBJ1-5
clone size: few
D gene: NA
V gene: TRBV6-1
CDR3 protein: CASSVHYQPQHF
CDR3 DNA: TGTGCCAGCAGTGTACATTATCAGCCCCAGCATTTT

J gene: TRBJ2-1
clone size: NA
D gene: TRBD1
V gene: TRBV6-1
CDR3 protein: CASRTDRGFYNEQFF
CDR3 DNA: TGTGCCAGCAGAACCGACAGGGGGTTCTACAATGAGCAGTTCTTC